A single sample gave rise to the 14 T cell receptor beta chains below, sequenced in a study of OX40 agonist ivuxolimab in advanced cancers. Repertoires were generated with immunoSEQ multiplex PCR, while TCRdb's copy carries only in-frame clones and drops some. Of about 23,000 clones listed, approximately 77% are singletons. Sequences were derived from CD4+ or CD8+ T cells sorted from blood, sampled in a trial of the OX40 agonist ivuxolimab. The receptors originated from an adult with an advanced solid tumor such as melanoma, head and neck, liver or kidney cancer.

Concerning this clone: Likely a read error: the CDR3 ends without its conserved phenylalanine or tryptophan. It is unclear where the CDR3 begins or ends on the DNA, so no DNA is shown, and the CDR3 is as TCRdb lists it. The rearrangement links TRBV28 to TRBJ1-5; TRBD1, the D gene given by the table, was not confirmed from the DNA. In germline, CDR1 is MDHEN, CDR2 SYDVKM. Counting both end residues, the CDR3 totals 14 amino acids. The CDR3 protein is CASSRIDREVPLTL.

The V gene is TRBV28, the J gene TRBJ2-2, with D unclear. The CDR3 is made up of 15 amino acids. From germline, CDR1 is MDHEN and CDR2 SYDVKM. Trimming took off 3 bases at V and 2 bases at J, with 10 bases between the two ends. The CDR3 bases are TGTGCCAGCAGTTTGTGGACGGAAAACACCGGGGAGCTGTTTTTT. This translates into CASSLWTENTGELFF. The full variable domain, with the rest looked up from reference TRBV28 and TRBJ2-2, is DVKVTQSSRYLVKRTGEKVFLECVQDMDHENMFWYRQDPGLGLRLIYFSYDVKMKEKGDIPEGYSVSREKKERFSLILESASTNQTSMYLCASSLWTENTGELFFGEGSRLTVL.

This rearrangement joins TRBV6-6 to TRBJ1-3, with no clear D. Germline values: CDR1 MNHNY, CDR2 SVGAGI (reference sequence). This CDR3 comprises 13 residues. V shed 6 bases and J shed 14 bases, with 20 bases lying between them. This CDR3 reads CASRNADLGWVYF. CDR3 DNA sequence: TGTGCCAGCAGAAATGCAGACCTCGGATGGGTATATTTT.

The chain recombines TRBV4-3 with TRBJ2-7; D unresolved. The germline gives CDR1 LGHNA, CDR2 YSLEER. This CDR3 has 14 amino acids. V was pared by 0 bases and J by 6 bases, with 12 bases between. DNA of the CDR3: TGCGCCAGCAGCCAAGATGGGCGGCCCTCCGAGCAGTACTTC. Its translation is CASSQDGRPSEQYF.

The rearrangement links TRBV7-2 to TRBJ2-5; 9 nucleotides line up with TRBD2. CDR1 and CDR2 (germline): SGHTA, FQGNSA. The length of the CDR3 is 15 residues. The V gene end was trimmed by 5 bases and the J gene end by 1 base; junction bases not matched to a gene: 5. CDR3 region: CASSALAGLQETQYF. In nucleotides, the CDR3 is TGTGCCAGCAGCGCACTAGCGGGTCTCCAAGAGACCCAGTACTTC.

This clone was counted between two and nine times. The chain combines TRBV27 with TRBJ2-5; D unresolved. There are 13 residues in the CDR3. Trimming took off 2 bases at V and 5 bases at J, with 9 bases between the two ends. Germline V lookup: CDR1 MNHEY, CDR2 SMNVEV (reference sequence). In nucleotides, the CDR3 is TGTGCCAGCAGTTTAAACTTGGGGGAGACCCAGTACTTC. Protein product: CASSLNLGETQYF.

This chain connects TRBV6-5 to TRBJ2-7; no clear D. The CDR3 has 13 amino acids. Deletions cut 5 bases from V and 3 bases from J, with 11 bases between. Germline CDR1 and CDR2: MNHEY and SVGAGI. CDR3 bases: TGTGCCAGCAGTAAATTCGCCTACTACGAGCAGTACTTC. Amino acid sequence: CASSKFAYYEQYF.

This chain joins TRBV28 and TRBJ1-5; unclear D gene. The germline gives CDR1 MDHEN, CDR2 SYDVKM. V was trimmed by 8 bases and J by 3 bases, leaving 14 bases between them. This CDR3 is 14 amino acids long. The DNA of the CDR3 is TGTGCCAGCGCTGTGATACGGGACAATCAGCCCCAGCATTTT. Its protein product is CASAVIRDNQPQHF. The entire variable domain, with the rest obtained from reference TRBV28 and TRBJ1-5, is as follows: DVKVTQSSRYLVKRTGEKVFLECVQDMDHENMFWYRQDPGLGLRLIYFSYDVKMKEKGDIPEGYSVSREKKERFSLILESASTNQTSMYLCASAVIRDNQPQHFGDGTRLSIL.

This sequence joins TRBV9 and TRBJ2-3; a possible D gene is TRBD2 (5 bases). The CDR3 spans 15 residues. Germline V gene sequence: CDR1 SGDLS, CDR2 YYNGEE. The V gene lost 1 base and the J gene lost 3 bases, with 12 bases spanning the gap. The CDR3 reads CASSVTREKTDTQYF. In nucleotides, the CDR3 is TGTGCCAGCAGCGTAACACGGGAAAAAACAGATACGCAGTATTTT.

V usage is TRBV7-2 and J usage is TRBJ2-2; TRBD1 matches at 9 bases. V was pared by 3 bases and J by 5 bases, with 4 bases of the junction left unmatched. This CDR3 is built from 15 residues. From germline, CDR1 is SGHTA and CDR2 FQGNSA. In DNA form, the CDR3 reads TGTGCCAGCAGCTTTACAGGGGGCTATACCGGGGAGCTGTTTTTT. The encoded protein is CASSFTGGYTGELFF.

In DNA form, the CDR3 reads TGCGCCAGCAGCCTCCTGAGGGGTAACACTGAAGCTTTCTTT. Its protein is CASSLLRGNTEAFF. The V gene is TRBV4-3, the J gene TRBJ1-1; tentatively, D is TRBD1 (5 bases). This CDR3 is built from 14 residues. CDR1 is LGHNA and CDR2 is YSLEER in the germline V gene. V was shortened by 4 bases and J by 2 bases, with 11 bases between the two germline ends.

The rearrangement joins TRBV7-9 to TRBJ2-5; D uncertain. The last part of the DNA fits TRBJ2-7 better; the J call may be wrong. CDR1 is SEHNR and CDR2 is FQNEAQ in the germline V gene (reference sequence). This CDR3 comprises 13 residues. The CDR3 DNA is TGTGCCAGCAGCTTAGAGGATTCCTACGAGCAGTACTTC. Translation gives CASSLEDSYEQYF.

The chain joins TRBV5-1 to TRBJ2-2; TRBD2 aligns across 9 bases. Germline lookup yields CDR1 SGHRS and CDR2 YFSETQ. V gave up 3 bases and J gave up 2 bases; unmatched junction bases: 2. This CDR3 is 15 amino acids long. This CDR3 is CASSSGTSNTGELFF. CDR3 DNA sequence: TGCGCCAGCAGCTCCGGGACTAGCAACACCGGGGAGCTGTTTTTT. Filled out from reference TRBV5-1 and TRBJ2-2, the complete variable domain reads KAGVTQTPRYLIKTRGQQVTLSCSPISGHRSVSWYQQTPGQGLQFLFEYFSETQRNKGNFPGRFSGRQFSNSRSEMNVSTLELGDSALYLCASSSGTSNTGELFFGEGSRLTVL.

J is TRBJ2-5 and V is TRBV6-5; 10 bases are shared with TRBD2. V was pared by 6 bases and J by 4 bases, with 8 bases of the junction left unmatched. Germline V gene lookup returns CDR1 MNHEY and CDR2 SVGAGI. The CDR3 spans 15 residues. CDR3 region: CASRPLAGDVETQYF. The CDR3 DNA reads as TGTGCCAGCAGACCCCTAGCGGGAGATGTAGAGACCCAGTACTTC.